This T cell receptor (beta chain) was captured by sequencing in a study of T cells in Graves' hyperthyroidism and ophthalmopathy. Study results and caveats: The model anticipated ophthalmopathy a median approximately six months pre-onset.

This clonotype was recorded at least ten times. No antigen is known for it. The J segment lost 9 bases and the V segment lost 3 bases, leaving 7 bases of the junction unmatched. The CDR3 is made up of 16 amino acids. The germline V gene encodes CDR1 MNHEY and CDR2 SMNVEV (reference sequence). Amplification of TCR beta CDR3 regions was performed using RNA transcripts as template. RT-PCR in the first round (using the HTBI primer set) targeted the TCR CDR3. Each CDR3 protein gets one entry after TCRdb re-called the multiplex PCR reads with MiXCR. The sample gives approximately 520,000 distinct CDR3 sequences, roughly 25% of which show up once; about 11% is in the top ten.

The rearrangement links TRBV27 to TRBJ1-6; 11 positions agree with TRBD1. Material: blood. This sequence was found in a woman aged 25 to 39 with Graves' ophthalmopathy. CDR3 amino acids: CASSFHRDRGGSPLHF. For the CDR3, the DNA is TGTGCCAGCAGTTTCCACCGGGACAGGGGGGGTTCACCCCTCCACTTT.